The 18 T cell receptor beta chains below all came from one sample that was sequenced in a study of cytomegalovirus exposure and HLA in healthy donors. PCR was performed using 60 Vbeta and 13 Jbeta primers. Clones were sequenced by immunoSEQ multiplex PCR, and TCRdb holds only the in-frame ones, with some missing. The top ten hold 9.5% to 15% of the sample, which has about 130,000 clones, 77% seen once. Sequenced: PBMCs. These receptors came from a woman in her thirties or forties in good health and CMV-seropositive.

The genes are TRBV15 and TRBJ2-7; TRBD2 might be the D (6 bases). V was clipped by 8 bases and J by 5 bases, with 22 bases between them. The germline V gene encodes CDR1 LNHNV and CDR2 YYDKDF (reference sequence). The CDR3 is 15 residues long. The CDR3 DNA sequence: TGTGCCACCGGGGGAACGGGAGCGGTAGGGAACGAGCAGTACTTC. It codes for CATGGTGAVGNEQYF.

This chain joins TRBV7-8 and TRBJ2-1, with unresolved D. Trimming shortened V by 1 base and J by 6 bases, and 7 bases separated the two germline ends. This CDR3 contains 13 residues. Germline V CDR1 and CDR2: SGHVS, FQNEAQ. The CDR3 spells CASSLGVINEQFF. The DNA of the CDR3 is TGTGCCAGCAGCTTAGGAGTCATCAATGAGCAGTTCTTC.

Only one count was recorded for this clone. This chain joins TRBV30 and TRBJ2-2; 9 bases fit TRBD1. The V gene's germline CDR1 is GTSNPN and CDR2 SVGIG (reference sequence). Germline trimming cut 5 bases from V and 7 bases from J; bases unmatched to any gene: 5. This CDR3 spans 13 amino acids. The CDR3 reads CAWCTGGDGELFF. In DNA form, the CDR3 reads TGTGCCTGGTGTACAGGGGGCGACGGGGAGCTGTTTTTT.

This chain connects TRBV5-1 to TRBJ2-7; D unclear. Trimming shortened V by 0 bases and J by 6 bases, and 4 bases separated the two germline ends. This CDR3 comprises 11 residues. Germline CDR1 and CDR2: SGHRS and YFSETQ. The CDR3 protein is CASSLDGEQYF. The CDR3 DNA sequence: TGCGCCAGCAGCTTGGACGGCGAGCAGTACTTC. The full variable domain, with the rest looked up from reference TRBV5-1 and TRBJ2-7, is KAGVTQTPRYLIKTRGQQVTLSCSPISGHRSVSWYQQTPGQGLQFLFEYFSETQRNKGNFPGRFSGRQFSNSRSEMNVSTLELGDSALYLCASSLDGEQYFGPGTRLTVT.

This sequence joins TRBV10-3 and TRBJ2-4, with a possible D match to TRBD2 (6 bases). The CDR3 spans 15 residues. Germline-derived CDR1 and CDR2 are ENHRY and SYGVKD. Trimming cost V 3 bases and J 3 bases, with 12 bases left between them. The CDR3 DNA follows: TGTGCCATCAGTGAAACCGGGAGCGGCAAAAACATTCAGTACTTC. It encodes CAISETGSGKNIQYF.

V gene TRBV9 combines with J gene TRBJ2-1, with D perhaps matching TRBD1 (8 bases). The CDR3 consists of 18 residues. CDR1 and CDR2 from the germline V gene are SGDLS and YYNGEE. The V and J ends lost 2 bases and 3 bases respectively, with 21 bases between them. The CDR3 reads CASSVGTGGDSGYNEQFF. In DNA, the CDR3 is TGTGCCAGCAGCGTCGGAACAGGGGGGGATAGCGGCTACAATGAGCAGTTCTTC.

This rearrangement joins TRBV7-9 to TRBJ2-7; 13 nucleotides match TRBD2. V was clipped by 3 bases and J by 4 bases; unmatched bases: 0. The CDR3 runs to 14 residues. The V gene's germline CDR1 is SEHNR and CDR2 FQNEAQ (reference sequence). CDR3 bases: TGTGCCAGCAGCTTGGGACTAGCGGGATACGAGCAGTACTTC. Translation gives CASSLGLAGYEQYF.

The genes are TRBV6-6 and TRBJ2-7, with 8 bases fitting TRBD2. This CDR3 contains 13 residues. The V gene end was trimmed by 2 bases and the J gene end by 3 bases; junction bases not matched to a gene: 0. Germline CDR1 MNHNY, CDR2 SVGAGI (reference sequence). This chain's CDR3 is CASSYTSGYEQYF. The CDR3 nucleotides are TGTGCCAGCAGTTACACTAGCGGCTACGAGCAGTACTTC.

This clone was seen a single time. The rearrangement joins TRBV4-1 to TRBJ1-2; 8 bases are shared with TRBD1. Germline-derived CDR1 and CDR2 are MGHRA and YSYEKL. The CDR3 is made up of 16 amino acids. V lost 0 bases and J lost 7; bases outside the gene matches: 10. CDR3 bases: TGCGCCAGCAGCCAAGATTTCTCGGCAGGGGGCTCTGGCTACACCTTC. It specifies CASSQDFSAGGSGYTF.

The count of this clone is one. The genes are TRBV5-4 and TRBJ2-2; D remains ambiguous. The CDR3 is 12 residues long. Germline V gene lookup returns CDR1 SGHNT and CDR2 YYREEE (reference sequence). Trimming cost V 4 bases and J 3 bases, with 4 bases left between them. As DNA, the CDR3 is TGTGCCAGCAGCGTCGACACCGGGGAGCTGTTTTTT. Protein product: CASSVDTGELFF.

J is TRBJ1-6 and V is TRBV5-1; TRBD1 is a possible D gene (6 bases). Trimming removed 0 bases from V and 5 bases from J, with 9 bases in between. Germline CDR1 is SGHRS and CDR2 is YFSETQ. The CDR3 has 15 amino acids. The CDR3, as DNA: TGCGCCAGCAGCTTGGAGGGACAAGATAATTCACCCCTCCACTTT. This sequence encodes CASSLEGQDNSPLHF. Together with reference TRBV5-1 and TRBJ1-6, the CDR3 gives the full variable domain: KAGVTQTPRYLIKTRGQQVTLSCSPISGHRSVSWYQQTPGQGLQFLFEYFSETQRNKGNFPGRFSGRQFSNSRSEMNVSTLELGDSALYLCASSLEGQDNSPLHFGNGTRLTVT.

The gene calls are TRBV11-3 and TRBJ2-7, with TRBD1 matching over 9 bases. The CDR3 extends over 15 amino acids. J was trimmed by 4 bases and V by 5 bases; bases with no gene match: 9. CDR1 is SGHNT, CDR2 YENEEA, per germline. The CDR3 DNA reads as TGTGCCAGCAGCCCCAGCGGGACAGGGAGTTACGAGCAGTACTTC. It specifies CASSPSGTGSYEQYF.

The gene calls are TRBV7-9 and TRBJ2-7, with 8 nucleotides matching TRBD2. Germline-derived CDR1 and CDR2 are SEHNR and FQNEAQ (reference sequence). Germline trimming cut 5 bases from V and 6 bases from J; bases unmatched to any gene: 12. This CDR3 has 15 residues. CDR3 residues: CASSAQGTRLSEQYF. CDR3 DNA sequence: TGTGCCAGCAGCGCCCAAGGGACTAGATTAAGCGAGCAGTACTTC.

V usage is TRBV2 and J usage is TRBJ1-5; a possible D gene is TRBD1 (6 bases). The length of the CDR3 is 15 residues. The germline V and J ends were trimmed by 4 bases and 11 bases, with 21 bases remaining between them. The germline CDR1 and CDR2 sequences are SNHLY and FYNNEI. CDR3 sequence: CASSGQGTDNRAQHF. The CDR3 DNA is TGTGCCAGCAGTGGTCAGGGGACCGACAATCGGGCCCAGCATTTT.

The chain is built from TRBV5-1 and TRBJ2-3; perhaps TRBD1 as D (6 bases). Per germline, CDR1 SGHRS and CDR2 YFSETQ. V lost 1 base and J 2 bases, leaving 14 bases between the germline ends. This CDR3 has 16 residues. CDR3 in DNA: TGCGCCAGCAGCTTGTTTCAGGGGTCACTCACAGATACGCAGTATTTT. Amino acids: CASSLFQGSLTDTQYF.

J is TRBJ1-3 and V is TRBV16; no clear D gene. The CDR3 extends over 14 amino acids. Deletions cut 4 bases from V and 1 base from J, with 8 bases between. Per germline, CDR1 KGHSY and CDR2 FQNENV. The CDR3 nucleotides are TGTGCCAGCAGCCTGCCGGGGTCTGGAAACACCATATATTTT. As protein: CASSLPGSGNTIYF.

The chain links TRBV27 to TRBJ2-5; D is unresolved. Germline values: CDR1 MNHEY, CDR2 SMNVEV (reference sequence). The CDR3 loop spans 14 amino acids. V lost 4 bases to trimming and J lost 5 bases, with 14 bases between them. CDR3 residues: CASSSTPLEETQYF. In DNA, the CDR3 is TGTGCCAGCAGTTCCACCCCCCTGGAGGAGACCCAGTACTTC.

The rearrangement uses TRBV14 and TRBJ1-2; no firm D call. The CDR3 has 12 amino acids. Trimming pared 3 bases from V and 4 bases from J, leaving 6 bases between. CDR1 SGHDN and CDR2 FVKESK come from the germline V gene. For the CDR3, the DNA is TGTGCCAGCAGCCAGGGAGGCTATGGCTACACCTTC. Translated, it gives CASSQGGYGYTF.